Listed below are T cell receptor beta chains from one sample, sequenced in a study of PD-L1 blockade in urothelial cancer. Generated by immunoSEQ multiplex PCR, the TCRdb table keeps only in-frame clones and is missing some. Among more than 30,000 clones listed, around 83% were seen once. Material: PBMCs, obtained around atezolizumab (anti-PD-L1) treatment. The receptors were gathered from a man aged 55 to 70 with urothelial cancer. Each CDR3 is given with its conserved first and last residue. A D gene is named only where the DNA matches it firmly. Size is omitted from some rows. Given values are once, few, many or a class for expanded clones.

v_gene,d_gene,j_gene,abundance,CDR3nt,CDR3aa
TRBV11-3,NA,TRBJ1-6,NA,TGTGCCAGCAGCTTGGGGCGGGGGAATAATTCACCCCTCCACTTT,CASSLGRGNNSPLHF
TRBV11-3,NA,TRBJ2-2,NA,TGTGCCAGCAGCCAAGCCGGGTATGGCGGGGAGCTGTTTTTT,CASSQAGYGGELFF
TRBV4-3,NA,TRBJ1-5,NA,TGCGCCAGCAGCCAAGAATTTCGCAGGGTGCAGCCCCAGCATTTT,CASSQEFRRVQPQHF
TRBV6-5,NA,TRBJ2-6,NA,TGTGCCAGCAGTTACGTCAGTCCTGGGGCCAACGTCCTGACTTTC,CASSYVSPGANVLTF
TRBV12-5,NA,TRBJ1-1,NA,TGTGCTAGTGGTATTCTCGAGGGGAGGCCTTTCTTT,CASGILEGRPFF
TRBV12-5,NA,TRBJ2-1,few,TGTGCTAGTGGTTTGGCCCTGAGCGGTGAGCAGTTCTTC,CASGLALSGEQFF
TRBV2,NA,TRBJ1-5,NA,TGTGCCAGCAGTGTTGGCGCCGGAGCTAATCAGCCCCAGCATTTT,CASSVGAGANQPQHF
TRBV4-1,NA,TRBJ1-5,NA,TGCGCCAGCAGCCAAGATCGAGGGAATCAGCCCCAGCATTTT,CASSQDRGNQPQHF
TRBV7-2,TRBD2,TRBJ2-5,NA,TGTGCCAGCAGCTTAAGCGGGGGGGCCAGGGAGACCCAGTACTTC,CASSLSGGARETQYF
TRBV13,NA,TRBJ2-7,once,TGTGCCAGCAGCTTAGGGACAGAAAGCTCCTACGAGCAGTACTTC,CASSLGTESSYEQYF
TRBV4-2,TRBD1,TRBJ1-2,NA,TGTGCCAGCAGCCAAGAGGGGACAGGGAGACTTGGTGGCTACACCTTC,CASSQEGTGRLGGYTF
TRBV12-5,NA,TRBJ1-5,NA,TGTGCTAGTGGCCTCGTACAGAGAGGCAATCAGCCCCAGCATTTT,CASGLVQRGNQPQHF
TRBV6-4,TRBD1,TRBJ2-3,NA,TGTGCCAGCAGTGACTCTACAGGGGCAGATACGCAGTATTTT,CASSDSTGADTQYF
TRBV7-2,NA,TRBJ1-5,once,TGTGCCAGCACCATTATACAGGGTGGCAATCAGCCCCAGCATTTT,CASTIIQGGNQPQHF
TRBV27,NA,TRBJ2-7,NA,TGTGCCAGCAGTTCCTCACCCGGGTCCTACTACGAGCAGTACTTC,CASSSSPGSYYEQYF
TRBV5-1,TRBD1,TRBJ2-2,NA,TGCGCCAGCAGCCCTCCGGGACAGGGGGCTTCCGGGGAGCTGTTTTTT,CASSPPGQGASGELFF
TRBV18,TRBD2,TRBJ2-3,NA,TGTGCCAGCTCACCCCTAGGGACTAGCGGTGCGCAGTATTTT,CASSPLGTSGAQYF
TRBV7-2,TRBD2,TRBJ2-2,NA,TGTGCCAGCAGCGAGGGACTAGCGGGGGGCACCGGGGAGCTGTTTTTT,CASSEGLAGGTGELFF
TRBV15,TRBD1,TRBJ2-5,NA,TGTGCCACCAGCAGACTCAGCCCGGGACAGGGGCTAGAGACCCAGTACTTC,CATSRLSPGQGLETQYF
TRBV28,TRBD1,TRBJ1-3,once,TGTGCCAGCAGTGCCCCTGGACAGGGCAACACCATATATTTT,CASSAPGQGNTIYF
TRBV10-1,TRBD1,TRBJ2-1,NA,TGCGCCAGCAGTGTTTACAGGGGGAATGAGCAGTTCTTC,CASSVYRGNEQFF
TRBV7-9,TRBD1,TRBJ1-1,NA,TGTGCCAGCAGCTTCTCCGGGACAGGGGGCTCGACTGAAGCTTTCTTT,CASSFSGTGGSTEAFF
TRBV25-1,NA,TRBJ1-3,NA,TGTGCCAGCAGTGGCTGGGACACATCTGGAAACACCATATATTTT,CASSGWDTSGNTIYF
TRBV7-2,TRBD1,TRBJ2-7,NA,TGTGCCAGCAGCTTAGCCTTCAGGGGGTATGCCGAGCAGTACTTC,CASSLAFRGYAEQYF
TRBV5-1,TRBD1,TRBJ2-7,once,TGCGCCAGCAGCGAGGGGACAGTCTCCTACGAGCAGTACTTC,CASSEGTVSYEQYF
TRBV30,TRBD1,TRBJ1-3,NA,TGTGCCTGGAGTGGGTGGACAGGAGGAGCTGGAAACACCATATATTTT,CAWSGWTGGAGNTIYF
TRBV6-5,NA,TRBJ1-5,NA,TGTGCCAGCAGTTCGGGGGGTCGCAATCAGCCCCAGCATTTT,CASSSGGRNQPQHF
TRBV21-1,NA,TRBJ2-5,NA,TGTGCCAGCAGCAATTCCTCAGGGCCACAAGAGACCCAGTACTTC,CASSNSSGPQETQYF
TRBV15,NA,TRBJ2-3,NA,TGTGCCACCAGCACCCCCGCGAGTGGCACAGATACGCAGTATTTT,CATSTPASGTDTQYF
TRBV11-2,NA,TRBJ2-7,once,TGTGCCAGCAGTACAGGACGCCAGCGCGAGCAGTACTTC,CASSTGRQREQYF
TRBV30,NA,TRBJ2-7,NA,TGTGCCTGGAATGAGGGGGATAAGGGCGAGCAGTACTTC,CAWNEGDKGEQYF
TRBV12-5,TRBD1,TRBJ1-5,few,TGTGCTAGTGGTTTGACCCGCAAGGACAGGGGCAATCAGCCCCAGCATTTT,CASGLTRKDRGNQPQHF
TRBV5-1,NA,TRBJ1-2,NA,TGCGCCAGCAGCCACGGTACTAACTATGGCTACACCTTC,CASSHGTNYGYTF
TRBV7-2,TRBD1,TRBJ2-5,NA,TGTGCCAGCAGCTCCTGGACAGGGGGCCAAGAGACCCAGTACTTC,CASSSWTGGQETQYF
TRBV5-6,NA,TRBJ1-2,once,TGTGCCAGCAGCTTAGGACCCCCGGGACGGACAGCTAACTATGGCTACACCTTC,CASSLGPPGRTANYGYTF
TRBV18,NA,TRBJ1-1,once,TGTGCCAGCTCACCTCTCGAAGTTTCAGGGGCGAACACTGAAGCTTTCTTT,CASSPLEVSGANTEAFF
TRBV7-8,NA,TRBJ2-1,NA,TGTGCCAGCAGCTTCCGGGACTTCGCTCCCTTCTTC,CASSFRDFAPFF
TRBV10-1,NA,TRBJ2-3,once,TGCGCCAGCAGTGAGCGGCGGCTCTACACAGATACGCAGTATTTT,CASSERRLYTDTQYF
TRBV6-5,TRBD1,TRBJ2-7,NA,TGTGCCAGCAGTTCACAGGGGGCGGTTGACGAGCAGTACTTC,CASSSQGAVDEQYF
TRBV15,NA,TRBJ1-4,NA,TGTGCCACCAGCAGAGACTATAATGAAAAACTGTTTTTT,CATSRDYNEKLFF
TRBV18,NA,TRBJ1-3,NA,TGTGCCAGCTCACCAAGTTTAGTGGGAAACACCATATATTTT,CASSPSLVGNTIYF
TRBV4-3,NA,TRBJ1-1,NA,TGCGCCAGCAGCCAAGGGGTAGCGGGCACTGAAGCTTTCTTT,CASSQGVAGTEAFF
TRBV13,NA,TRBJ2-7,once,TGTGCCAGCAGCTTGGCGGGGCTGATCTACGAGCAGTACTTC,CASSLAGLIYEQYF